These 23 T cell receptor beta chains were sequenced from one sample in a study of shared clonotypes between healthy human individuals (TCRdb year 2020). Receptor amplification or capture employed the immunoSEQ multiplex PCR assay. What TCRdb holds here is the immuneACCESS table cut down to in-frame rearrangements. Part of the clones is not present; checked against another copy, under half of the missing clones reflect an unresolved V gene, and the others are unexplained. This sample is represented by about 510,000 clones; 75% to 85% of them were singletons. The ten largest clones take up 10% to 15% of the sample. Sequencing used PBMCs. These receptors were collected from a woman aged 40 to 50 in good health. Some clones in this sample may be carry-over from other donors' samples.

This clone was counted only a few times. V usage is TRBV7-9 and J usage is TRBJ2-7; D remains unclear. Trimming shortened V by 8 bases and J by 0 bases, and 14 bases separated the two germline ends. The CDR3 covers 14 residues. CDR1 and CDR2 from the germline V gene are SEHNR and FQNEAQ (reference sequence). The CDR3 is CASSSPGFSYEQYF. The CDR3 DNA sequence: TGTGCCAGCTCCTCCCCGGGCTTCTCCTACGAGCAGTACTTC.

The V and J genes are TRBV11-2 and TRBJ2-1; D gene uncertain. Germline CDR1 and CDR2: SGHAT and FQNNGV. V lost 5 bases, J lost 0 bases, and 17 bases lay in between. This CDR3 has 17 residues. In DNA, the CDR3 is TGTGCCAGCAGCATCTGGTCCTACTCCGGCTCCTACAATGAGCAGTTCTTC. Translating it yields CASSIWSYSGSYNEQFF.

CDR3 bases: TGTGCCAGCAGTTGGGGGGCGGGACAAGAGACCCAGTACTTC. Its translation: CASSWGAGQETQYF. The chain is built from TRBV28 and TRBJ2-5; possibly TRBD1 or TRBD2 for D (6 bases each). V was cut by 4 bases and J by 2 bases, with 11 bases left in between. Germline V gene lookup returns CDR1 MDHEN and CDR2 SYDVKM. This CDR3 comprises 14 residues.

The CDR3 is CASGEDRGSPGTQYF. CDR3 DNA sequence: TGTGCCAGCGGGGAGGACAGGGGGTCCCCAGGTACGCAGTATTTT. V gene TRBV28 combines with J gene TRBJ2-3; 10 bases fit TRBD1. This CDR3 contains 15 residues. From germline, CDR1 is MDHEN and CDR2 SYDVKM. V shed 8 bases and J 8 bases; nucleotides not matched to a gene: 13.

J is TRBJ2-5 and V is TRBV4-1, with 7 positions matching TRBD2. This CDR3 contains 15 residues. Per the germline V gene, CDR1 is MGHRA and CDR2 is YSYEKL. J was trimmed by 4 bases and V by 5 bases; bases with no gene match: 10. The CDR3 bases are TGCGCCAGCAGCGTAAGGGAGGGTAGAGGAGAGACCCAGTACTTC. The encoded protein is CASSVREGRGETQYF.

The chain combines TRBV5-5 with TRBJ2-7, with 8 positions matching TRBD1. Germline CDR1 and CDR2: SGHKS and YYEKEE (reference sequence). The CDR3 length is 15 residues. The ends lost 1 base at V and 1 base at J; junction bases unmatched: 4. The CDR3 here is CASSLSRTGSYEQYF. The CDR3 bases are TGTGCCAGCAGCTTGAGCCGGACAGGGTCCTACGAGCAGTACTTC.

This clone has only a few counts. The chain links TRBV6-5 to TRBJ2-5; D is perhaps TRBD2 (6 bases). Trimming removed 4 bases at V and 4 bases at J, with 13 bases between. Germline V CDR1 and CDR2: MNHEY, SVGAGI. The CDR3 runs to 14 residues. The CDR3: CASSFLAYRETQYF. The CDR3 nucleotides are TGTGCCAGCAGTTTTCTAGCGTATCGAGAGACCCAGTACTTC.

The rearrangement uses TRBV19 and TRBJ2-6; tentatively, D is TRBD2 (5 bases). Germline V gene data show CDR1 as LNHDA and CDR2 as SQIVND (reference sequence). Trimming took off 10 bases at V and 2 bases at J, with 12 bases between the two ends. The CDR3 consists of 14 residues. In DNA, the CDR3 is TGTGCCACCTCCACCGGGGCTGGGGCCAACGTCCTGACTTTC. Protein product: CATSTGAGANVLTF.

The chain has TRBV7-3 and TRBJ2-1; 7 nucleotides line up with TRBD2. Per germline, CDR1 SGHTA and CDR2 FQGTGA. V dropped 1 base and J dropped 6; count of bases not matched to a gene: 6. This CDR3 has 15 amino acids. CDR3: CASSLNGGLTNEQFF. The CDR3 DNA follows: TGTGCCAGCAGCTTAAACGGGGGACTAACCAATGAGCAGTTCTTC.

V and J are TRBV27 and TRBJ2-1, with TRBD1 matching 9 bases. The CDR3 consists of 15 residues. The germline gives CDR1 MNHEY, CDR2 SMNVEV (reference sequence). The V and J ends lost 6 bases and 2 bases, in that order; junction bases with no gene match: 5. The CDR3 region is CASSRDRDTYNEQFF. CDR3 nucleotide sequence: TGTGCCAGCAGCCGGGACAGGGACACCTACAATGAGCAGTTCTTC.

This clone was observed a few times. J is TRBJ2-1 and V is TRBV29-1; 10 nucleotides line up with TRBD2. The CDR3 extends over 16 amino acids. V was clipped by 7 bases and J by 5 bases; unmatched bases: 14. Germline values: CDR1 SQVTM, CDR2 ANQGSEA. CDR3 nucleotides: TGCAGCGCCCGAGGCCCGACTAGCGGGTTCAACAATGAGCAGTTCTTC. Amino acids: CSARGPTSGFNNEQFF.

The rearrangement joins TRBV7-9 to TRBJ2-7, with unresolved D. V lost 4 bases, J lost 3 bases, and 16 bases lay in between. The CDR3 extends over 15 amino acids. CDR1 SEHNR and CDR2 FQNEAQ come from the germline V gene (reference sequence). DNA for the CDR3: TGTGCCAGCAGCTCCCCCGGGCGACCCTTCTACGAGCAGTACTTC. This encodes CASSSPGRPFYEQYF.

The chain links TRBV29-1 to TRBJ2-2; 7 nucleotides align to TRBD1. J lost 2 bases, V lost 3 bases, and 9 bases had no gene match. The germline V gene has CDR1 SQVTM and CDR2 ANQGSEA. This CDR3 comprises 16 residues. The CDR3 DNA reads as TGCAGCGTTGAGGGCCGGCAGGGGGTAAACACCGGGGAGCTGTTTTTT. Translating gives CSVEGRQGVNTGELFF.

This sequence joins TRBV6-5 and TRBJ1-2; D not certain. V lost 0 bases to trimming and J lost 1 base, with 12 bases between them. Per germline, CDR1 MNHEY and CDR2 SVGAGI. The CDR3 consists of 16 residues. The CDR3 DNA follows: TGTGCCAGCAGTTACTCGGTTTCCCGGGGTAACTATGGCTACACCTTC. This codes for CASSYSVSRGNYGYTF.

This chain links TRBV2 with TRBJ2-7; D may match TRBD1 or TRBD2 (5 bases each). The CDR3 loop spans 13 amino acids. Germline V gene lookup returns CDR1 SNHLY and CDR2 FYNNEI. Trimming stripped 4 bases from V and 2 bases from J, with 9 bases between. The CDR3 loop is CASSGDPTYEQYF. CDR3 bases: TGTGCCAGCAGTGGGGACCCGACCTACGAGCAGTACTTC.

CDR3 sequence: CASSQGVLAGDTDTQYF. In nucleotides, the CDR3 is TGTGCCAGCAGCCAAGGTGTACTAGCGGGAGACACAGATACGCAGTATTTT. The chain uses TRBV4-2 and TRBJ2-3; 11 bases agree with TRBD2. CDR1 is LGHNA and CDR2 is YNFKEQ in the germline V gene. The V and J ends lost 1 base and 2 bases, in that order; junction bases with no gene match: 5. The CDR3 spans 17 residues.

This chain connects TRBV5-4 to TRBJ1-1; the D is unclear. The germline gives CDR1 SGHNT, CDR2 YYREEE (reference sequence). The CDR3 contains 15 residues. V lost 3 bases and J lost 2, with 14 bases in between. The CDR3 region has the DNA TGTGCCAGCAGCTCCCCCCAATTGGGAAACACTGAAGCTTTCTTT. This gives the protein CASSSPQLGNTEAFF.

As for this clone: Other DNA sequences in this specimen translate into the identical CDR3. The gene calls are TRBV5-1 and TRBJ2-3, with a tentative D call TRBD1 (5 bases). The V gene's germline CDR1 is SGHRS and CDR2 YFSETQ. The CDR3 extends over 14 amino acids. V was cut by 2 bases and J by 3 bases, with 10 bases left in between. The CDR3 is CASSLGALTDTQYF. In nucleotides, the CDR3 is TGCGCCAGCAGCTTAGGGGCACTTACAGATACGCAGTATTTT.

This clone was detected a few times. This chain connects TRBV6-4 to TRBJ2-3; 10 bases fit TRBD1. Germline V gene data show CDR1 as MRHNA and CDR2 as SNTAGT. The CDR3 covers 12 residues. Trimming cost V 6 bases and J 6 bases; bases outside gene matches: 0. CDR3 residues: CASRGQGDTQYF. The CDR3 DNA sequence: TGTGCCAGCAGGGGACAGGGGGATACGCAGTATTTT.

CDR3 in amino acids: CASSSFGVGGTGELFF. The DNA for the CDR3 is TGTGCCAGCAGCTCTTTTGGGGTTGGGGGCACCGGGGAGCTGTTTTTT. This chain connects TRBV7-2 to TRBJ2-2, with D perhaps TRBD1 or TRBD2 (5 bases each). V was pared by 4 bases and J by 4 bases, with 16 bases between. The CDR3 runs 16 residues. The germline V gene encodes CDR1 SGHTA and CDR2 FQGNSA.

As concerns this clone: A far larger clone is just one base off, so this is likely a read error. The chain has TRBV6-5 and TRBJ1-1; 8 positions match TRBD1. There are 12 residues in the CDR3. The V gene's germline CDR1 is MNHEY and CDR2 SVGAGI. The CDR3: CASRQGSAEVFF. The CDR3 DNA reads TGTGCCAGCCGACAGGGGAGCGCTGAAGTTTTCTTT.

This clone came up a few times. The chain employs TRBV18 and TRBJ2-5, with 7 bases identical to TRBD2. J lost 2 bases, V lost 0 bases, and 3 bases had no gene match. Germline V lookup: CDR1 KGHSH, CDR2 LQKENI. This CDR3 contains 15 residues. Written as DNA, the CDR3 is TGTGCCAGCTCACCACCTGCTAGCGGACAAGAGACCCAGTACTTC. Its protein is CASSPPASGQETQYF.

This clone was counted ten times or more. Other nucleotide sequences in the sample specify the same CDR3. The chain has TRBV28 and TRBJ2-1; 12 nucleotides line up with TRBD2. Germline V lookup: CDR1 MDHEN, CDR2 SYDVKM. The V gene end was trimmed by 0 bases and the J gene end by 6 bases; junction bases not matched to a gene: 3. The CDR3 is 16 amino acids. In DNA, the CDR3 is TGTGCCAGCAGTTTATGGACTAGCGGGAGTCGCAATGAGCAGTTCTTC. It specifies CASSLWTSGSRNEQFF. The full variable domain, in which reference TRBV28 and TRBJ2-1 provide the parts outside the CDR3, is DVKVTQSSRYLVKRTGEKVFLECVQDMDHENMFWYRQDPGLGLRLIYFSYDVKMKEKGDIPEGYSVSREKKERFSLILESASTNQTSMYLCASSLWTSGSRNEQFFGPGTRLTVL.